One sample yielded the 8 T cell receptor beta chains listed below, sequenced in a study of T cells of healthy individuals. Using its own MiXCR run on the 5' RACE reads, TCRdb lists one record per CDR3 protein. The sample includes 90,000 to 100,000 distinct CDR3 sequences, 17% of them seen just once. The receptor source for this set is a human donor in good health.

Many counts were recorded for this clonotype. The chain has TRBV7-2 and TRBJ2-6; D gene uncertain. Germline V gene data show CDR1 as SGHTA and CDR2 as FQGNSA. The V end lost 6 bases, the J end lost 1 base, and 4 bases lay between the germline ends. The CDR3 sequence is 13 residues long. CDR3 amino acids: CASSVSGANVLTF. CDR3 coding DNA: TGTGCCAGCAGTGTATCTGGGGCCAACGTCCTGACTTTC.

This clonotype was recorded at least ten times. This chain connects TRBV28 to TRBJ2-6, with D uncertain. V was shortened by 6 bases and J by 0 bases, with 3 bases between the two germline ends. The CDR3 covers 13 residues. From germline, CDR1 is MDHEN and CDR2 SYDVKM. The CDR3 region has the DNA TGTGCCAGCAGGGGCTCTGGGGCCAACGTCCTGACTTTC. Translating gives CASRGSGANVLTF.

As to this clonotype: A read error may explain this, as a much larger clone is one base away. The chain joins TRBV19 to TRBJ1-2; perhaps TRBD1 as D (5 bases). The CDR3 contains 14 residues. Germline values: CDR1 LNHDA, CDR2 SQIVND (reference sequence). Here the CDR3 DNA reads TGTGCCTGTAGTTCCCGGGGGGACAACTATGGCTACACCTTC. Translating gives CACSSRGDNYGYTF.

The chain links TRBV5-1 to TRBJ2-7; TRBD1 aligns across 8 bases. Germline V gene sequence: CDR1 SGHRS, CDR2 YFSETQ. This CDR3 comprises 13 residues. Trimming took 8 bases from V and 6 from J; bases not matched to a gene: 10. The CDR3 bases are TGCGCCAGTGGGACAGGTCCAACCTGCGAGCAGTACTTC. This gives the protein CASGTGPTCEQYF.

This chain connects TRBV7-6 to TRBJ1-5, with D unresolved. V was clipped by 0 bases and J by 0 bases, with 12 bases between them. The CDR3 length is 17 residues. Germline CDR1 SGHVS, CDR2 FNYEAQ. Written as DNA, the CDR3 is TGTGCCAGCAGCTTAGCGTCCGATTCCTATAGCAATCAGCCCCAGCATTTT. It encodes CASSLASDSYSNQPQHF.

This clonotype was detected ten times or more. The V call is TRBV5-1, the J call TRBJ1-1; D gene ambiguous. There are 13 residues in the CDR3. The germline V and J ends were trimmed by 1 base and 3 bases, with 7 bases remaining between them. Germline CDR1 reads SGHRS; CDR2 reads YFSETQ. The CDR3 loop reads CASSLRFDTEAFF. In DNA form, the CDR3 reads TGCGCCAGCAGCTTGCGTTTTGACACTGAAGCTTTCTTT. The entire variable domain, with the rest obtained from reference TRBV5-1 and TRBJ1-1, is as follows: KAGVTQTPRYLIKTRGQQVTLSCSPISGHRSVSWYQQTPGQGLQFLFEYFSETQRNKGNFPGRFSGRQFSNSRSEMNVSTLELGDSALYLCASSLRFDTEAFFGQGTRLTVV.

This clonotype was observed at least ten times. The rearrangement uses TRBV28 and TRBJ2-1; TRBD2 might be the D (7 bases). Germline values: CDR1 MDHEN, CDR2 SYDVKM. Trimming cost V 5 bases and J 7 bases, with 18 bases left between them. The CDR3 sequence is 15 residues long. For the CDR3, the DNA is TGTGCCAGCAGTACAAGGGGGGGGCAGGAAAATGAGCAGTTCTTC. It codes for CASSTRGGQENEQFF.

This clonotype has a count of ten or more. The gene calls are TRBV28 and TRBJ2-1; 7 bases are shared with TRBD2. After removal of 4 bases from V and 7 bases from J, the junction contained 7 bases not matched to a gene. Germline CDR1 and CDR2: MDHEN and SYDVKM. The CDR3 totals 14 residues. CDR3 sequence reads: CASSSPGGGNEQFF. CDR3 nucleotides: TGTGCCAGCAGTTCTCCTGGGGGAGGGAATGAGCAGTTCTTC.